The rows below give T cell receptor beta chains drawn from one sample of a study of shared clonotypes between healthy human individuals. Here immunoSEQ multiplex PCR was the method, and the copy in TCRdb shows in-frame clones only, minus some. The table lists approximately 2.5 million clones, around 94% of them singletons. Sequencing was done on a sample of naive CD4+ T cells sorted from blood. These receptors originate from a man in his late teens or twenties in good health. Each CDR3 is given with its conserved first and last residue. Each record gives: J gene, V gene, CDR3 protein.

j_call: TRBJ2-1; v_call: TRBV4-3; cdr3_aa: CASSQGGGSYNEQFF
j_call: TRBJ1-2; v_call: TRBV6-6; cdr3_aa: CASVRDVSANYGYTF
j_call: TRBJ2-3; v_call: TRBV6-6; cdr3_aa: CASRPQGSSTDTQYF
j_call: TRBJ2-3; v_call: TRBV9; cdr3_aa: CASSVSLAGGPTDTQYF
j_call: TRBJ1-6; v_call: TRBV7-9; cdr3_aa: CASSPGTGEQSPLHF
j_call: TRBJ2-7; v_call: TRBV20-1; cdr3_aa: CSARPYEQYF
j_call: TRBJ2-1; v_call: TRBV14; cdr3_aa: CASSQGLTGGIPNEQFF
j_call: TRBJ1-2; v_call: TRBV28; cdr3_aa: CASRQTGSYGYTF
j_call: TRBJ2-1; v_call: TRBV5-8; cdr3_aa: CAPFWALAGTTYNEQFF
j_call: TRBJ2-1; v_call: TRBV4-1; cdr3_aa: CASSQDPEYLLNEQFF
j_call: TRBJ1-2; v_call: TRBV30; cdr3_aa: CAWSGTPNYGYTF
j_call: TRBJ2-7; v_call: TRBV2; cdr3_aa: CASSDGPREYF
j_call: TRBJ1-1; v_call: TRBV5-1; cdr3_aa: CASSVGTAPRLEAFF
j_call: TRBJ1-1; v_call: TRBV11-2; cdr3_aa: CASSADRGGTEAFF
j_call: TRBJ1-2; v_call: TRBV30; cdr3_aa: CAWSVPGSVGYTF
j_call: TRBJ2-7; v_call: TRBV11-2; cdr3_aa: CASSFGDYEQYF
j_call: TRBJ1-2; v_call: TRBV7-9; cdr3_aa: CASSLTGPGDGYTF
j_call: TRBJ2-1; v_call: TRBV5-3; cdr3_aa: CARSLIGGLYNEQFF
j_call: TRBJ2-1; v_call: TRBV7-9; cdr3_aa: CASSFITSGKVGQFF
j_call: TRBJ1-6; v_call: TRBV4-1; cdr3_aa: CASSQGEGSNSPLHF
j_call: TRBJ2-5; v_call: TRBV7-2; cdr3_aa: CASSPPGIGETQYF
j_call: TRBJ2-7; v_call: TRBV7-7; cdr3_aa: CASSLGVGRIYEQYF
j_call: TRBJ2-7; v_call: TRBV11-2; cdr3_aa: CASSWTSDAYEQYF
j_call: TRBJ2-2; v_call: TRBV7-9; cdr3_aa: CASSPRTVTGELFF
j_call: TRBJ2-2; v_call: TRBV5-1; cdr3_aa: CASSLEGLAMTGELFF
j_call: TRBJ2-3; v_call: TRBV6-5; cdr3_aa: CASSYSLAGGDTQYF
j_call: TRBJ1-2; v_call: TRBV19; cdr3_aa: CASSPRPGGIVNYGYTF
j_call: TRBJ2-5; v_call: TRBV20-1; cdr3_aa: CSARPQETQYF
j_call: TRBJ1-5; v_call: TRBV18; cdr3_aa: CASSLGQGGNQPQHF
j_call: TRBJ2-5; v_call: TRBV18; cdr3_aa: CASSPPAVTYQETQYF
j_call: TRBJ2-3; v_call: TRBV30; cdr3_aa: CAWGTGSTDTQYF
j_call: TRBJ1-2; v_call: TRBV6-5; cdr3_aa: CASSYSGTGGYYGYTF
j_call: TRBJ1-5; v_call: TRBV7-9; cdr3_aa: CAGGGNSNQPQHF
j_call: TRBJ1-6; v_call: TRBV19; cdr3_aa: CATRDSNNSPLHF
j_call: TRBJ2-3; v_call: TRBV9; cdr3_aa: CASSLGQGTDTQYF
j_call: TRBJ2-5; v_call: TRBV27; cdr3_aa: CASRQRYQGAQYF
j_call: TRBJ2-5; v_call: TRBV2; cdr3_aa: CASSAPPRSGETQYF
j_call: TRBJ1-2; v_call: TRBV4-1; cdr3_aa: CASSQGGHLNYGYTF
j_call: TRBJ2-7; v_call: TRBV9; cdr3_aa: CASTKGEGLAPYEQYF
j_call: TRBJ2-7; v_call: TRBV6-5; cdr3_aa: CASSYSRTGGEQYF
j_call: TRBJ1-5; v_call: TRBV27; cdr3_aa: CASSPRWGGDSNQPQHF
j_call: TRBJ2-2; v_call: TRBV9; cdr3_aa: CASSTGQGAAGELFF
j_call: TRBJ2-1; v_call: TRBV4-2; cdr3_aa: CASSQDPSGGNEQFF
j_call: TRBJ1-6; v_call: TRBV7-9; cdr3_aa: CASSLYSSPLHF
j_call: TRBJ2-6; v_call: TRBV7-9; cdr3_aa: CASSYNTGKSSGANVLTF
j_call: TRBJ2-2; v_call: TRBV19; cdr3_aa: CASIKTKNTGELFF
j_call: TRBJ1-2; v_call: TRBV18; cdr3_aa: CASSEDRARGYTF
j_call: TRBJ1-3; v_call: TRBV7-2; cdr3_aa: CASSLRITAFENTIYF
j_call: TRBJ1-4; v_call: TRBV19; cdr3_aa: CASNRRQGGEKLFF
j_call: TRBJ2-2; v_call: TRBV29-1; cdr3_aa: CSVSPSFTGELFF
j_call: TRBJ2-2; v_call: TRBV19; cdr3_aa: CASSILGTDGTGELFF
j_call: TRBJ1-2; v_call: TRBV4-1; cdr3_aa: CASSQDFSRVRGYTF